What follows are 22 T cell receptor beta chains derived from one specimen sequenced in a study of T cell repertoires in cytomegalovirus infection (dated by TCRdb to between 2017 and 2020). Instrument on record: Illumina HiSeq 1500. TCRdb ran its own pipeline on the public reads, namely fastp trimming at Q25 and MiXCR clone calling, and kept in-frame beta chains. When rows share a CDR3 protein, they turn into one entry using the most common DNA and genes. The sample table lists about 180,000 distinct CDR3 sequences, roughly 15% of them with a count of one. The biggest ten clones account for roughly 24% of the sample. Sequencing was performed on CD8+ T cells from PBMCs. The receptors originated from a human donor in good health (CMV status not recorded). Some clones in this sample may be carry-over from other donors' samples.

The V call is TRBV5-5, the J call TRBJ2-1, with D maybe TRBD1 (6 bases). This CDR3 spans 17 amino acids. V was cut by 6 bases and J by 8 bases, with 27 bases left in between. The germline gives CDR1 SGHKS, CDR2 YYEKEE (reference sequence). CDR3 sequence reads: CASTLSAGTPGSYEQFF. Here the CDR3 DNA reads TGTGCCAGCACCCTTAGCGCCGGGACACCCGGGTCGTATGAGCAGTTCTTC. Drawing the rest from reference TRBV5-5 and TRBJ2-1, the complete variable domain is DAGVTQSPTHLIKTRGQQVTLRCSPISGHKSVSWYQQVLGQGPQFIFQYYEKEERGRGNFPDRFSARQFPNYSSELNVNALLLGDSALYLCASTLSAGTPGSYEQFFGPGTRLTVL.

This rearrangement joins TRBV29-1 to TRBJ1-2; maybe TRBD1 (5 bases). From germline, CDR1 is SQVTM and CDR2 ANQGSEA. The CDR3 is made up of 14 amino acids. The V gene lost 6 bases and the J gene lost 1 base, with 15 bases spanning the gap. The CDR3: CSVPDSNINYGYTF. CDR3 in DNA: TGCAGCGTCCCCGACAGTAACATTAACTATGGCTACACCTTC. Full variable domain (rest looked up from reference TRBV29-1 and TRBJ1-2): SAVISQKPSRDICQRGTSLTIQCQVDSQVTMMFWYRQQPGQSLTLIATANQGSEATYESGFVIDKFPISRPNLTFSTLTVSNMSPEDSSIYLCSVPDSNINYGYTFGSGTRLTVV.

This clonotype has a count of ten or more. The V and J genes are TRBV7-2 and TRBJ2-7; 13 nucleotides agree with TRBD2. V shed 4 bases and J 2 bases; nucleotides not matched to a gene: 2. This CDR3 is 15 amino acids long. CDR1 and CDR2 (germline): SGHTA, FQGNSA. DNA of the CDR3: TGTGCCAGCAGCTCGACTAGCGGGGGGACCTACGAGCAGTACTTC. Its translation is CASSSTSGGTYEQYF.

This clonotype was observed a few times. The chain employs TRBV6-6 and TRBJ2-3; D gene unclear. Looked up from germline, CDR1 is MNHNY and CDR2 is SVGAGI (reference sequence). V was cut by 2 bases and J by 4 bases, with 19 bases left in between. This CDR3 is 17 amino acids long. Written as DNA, the CDR3 is TGTGCCAGCAGTTACGCCAACGTTCTAGGGTCCGCAGATACGCAGTATTTT. Translation: CASSYANVLGSADTQYF.

J is TRBJ1-2 and V is TRBV6-2 or TRBV6-3; 7 positions match TRBD1. From germline, CDR1 is MNHEY and CDR2 SVGEGT. The CDR3 covers 15 residues. Trimming removed 0 bases from V and 5 bases from J; junction bases left unmatched: 6. This chain's CDR3 is CASSYSIGTAYGYTF. The CDR3 DNA reads as TGTGCCAGCAGTTACTCGATAGGGACAGCGTATGGCTACACCTTC.

This clonotype was found a few times. The chain has TRBV11-2 and TRBJ1-4; 7 nucleotides agree with TRBD1. This CDR3 has 15 amino acids. Germline V CDR1 and CDR2: SGHAT, FQNNGV. Losses at the gene ends were 5 bases for V and 1 base for J; bases not matched to a gene: 4. The CDR3 region has the DNA TGTGCCAGCAGCCCTCACAGGGGAACTAATGAAAAACTGTTTTTT. As protein: CASSPHRGTNEKLFF.

The chain uses TRBV6-2 or TRBV6-3 and TRBJ2-6; D uncertain. V lost 5 bases and J 4 bases, leaving 9 bases between the germline ends. The germline gives CDR1 MNHEY, CDR2 SVGEGT. The CDR3 contains 14 residues. In DNA, the CDR3 is TGTGCCAGCAGTCGCTTACTCGGGGCCAACGTCCTGACTTTC. It translates to CASSRLLGANVLTF.

As concerns this clonotype: Compared with germline, one end of the junction differs, possibly owing to a read error. The V gene is TRBV11-2, the J gene TRBJ2-2; D is undetermined. From germline, CDR1 is SGHAT and CDR2 FQNNGV. This CDR3 has 16 amino acids. The CDR3 nucleotides read TGTGCCAGCAGCTTTCTTCGGGTCGCGAATACCGGGGAGCTGTTTTTT. This sequence encodes CASSFLRVANTGELFF.

The sample holds a few counts of this clonotype. This sequence joins TRBV12-5 and TRBJ1-1, with 7 bases that match TRBD1. CDR3 length: 15 residues. The ends lost 2 bases at V and 0 bases at J; junction bases unmatched: 3. In germline, CDR1 is LGHNT, CDR2 FRNRAP. CDR3 in amino acids: CASGLPRGVNTEAFF. The CDR3 DNA sequence: TGTGCTAGTGGTTTGCCCAGGGGGGTGAACACTGAAGCTTTCTTT.

The chain joins TRBV7-2 to TRBJ2-1; D uncertain. The CDR3 is 14 amino acids. From germline, CDR1 is SGHTA and CDR2 FQGNSA. With 0 bases removed from V and 7 bases from J, the gap between germline ends came to 10 bases. Here the CDR3 DNA reads TGTGCCAGCAGCTTAGCGCATTCCCAAAATGAGCAGTTCTTC. Its protein is CASSLAHSQNEQFF.

The chain recombines TRBV2 with TRBJ1-2, with D possibly matching TRBD1 (6 bases). CDR3 length equals 13 residues. Germline CDR1 is SNHLY and CDR2 is FYNNEI. Trimming left V 10 bases short and J 5 bases short, with 17 bases between. CDR3 DNA sequence: TGTGCCACCATGGGGGGGCCTTGGTATGGCTACACCTTC. This encodes CATMGGPWYGYTF.

Here the CDR3 DNA reads TGCAGTGCTAGAGACTCCGGGGGGGGCTGGCCAGATACGCAGTATTTT. This codes for CSARDSGGGWPDTQYF. The chain combines TRBV20-1 with TRBJ2-3; TRBD2 matches at 8 bases. V lost 0 bases to trimming and J lost 4 bases; unmatched junction nucleotides: 9. In germline, CDR1 is DFQATT, CDR2 SNEGSKA (reference sequence). CDR3 length: 16 residues.

This clonotype was seen a handful of times. The chain joins TRBV7-6 to TRBJ1-1, with 10 bases lining up with TRBD1. Germline V gene lookup returns CDR1 SGHVS and CDR2 FNYEAQ. V shed 5 bases and J 2 bases; nucleotides not matched to a gene: 8. This CDR3 contains 16 residues. The CDR3 DNA reads TGTGCCAGCAGCCCCAGGGACAGGGGTACCAACACTGAAGCTTTCTTT. Its translation is CASSPRDRGTNTEAFF.

The V and J genes are TRBV12-3 or TRBV12-4 and TRBJ2-7, with D possibly matching TRBD2 (6 bases). The CDR3 extends over 15 amino acids. With 2 bases removed from V and 1 base from J, the gap between germline ends came to 12 bases. The CDR3 region is CASSLWRDPSYEQYF. The CDR3 DNA sequence: TGTGCCAGCAGTTTATGGAGGGACCCTTCCTACGAGCAGTACTTC.

The table lists this clonotype with a few counts. The chain has TRBV4-1 and TRBJ1-1; D is ambiguous. CDR1 is MGHRA and CDR2 is YSYEKL in the germline V gene. Trimming removed 4 bases from V and 6 bases from J, with 6 bases in between. There are 11 residues in the CDR3. For the CDR3, the DNA is TGCGCCAGCAGCCTTCTCTCTGAAGCTTTCTTT. This encodes CASSLLSEAFF.

This clonotype was seen a few times. The chain uses TRBV20-1 and TRBJ2-7; 10 bases match TRBD1. There are 14 residues in the CDR3. The ends lost 0 bases at V and 4 bases at J; junction bases unmatched: 3. The germline V gene has CDR1 DFQATT and CDR2 SNEGSKA (reference sequence). CDR3 in DNA: TGCAGTGCTAGAGACGTGGGACAGGGGTACGAGCAGTACTTC. The encoded protein is CSARDVGQGYEQYF.

This clonotype has only a few counts. The chain links TRBV19 to TRBJ1-1; D might be TRBD1 (5 bases). The CDR3 spans 16 residues. Germline lookup yields CDR1 LNHDA and CDR2 SQIVND (reference sequence). Trimming stripped 3 bases from V and 1 base from J, with 15 bases between. CDR3 in amino acids: CASSILRDHKNTEAFF. The CDR3 bases are TGTGCCAGTAGTATCCTTCGGGACCACAAGAACACTGAAGCTTTCTTT.

DNA for the CDR3: TGTGCCAGCACCCACTGGGGTTCGGGCACAGATACGCAGTATTTT. This sequence encodes CASTHWGSGTDTQYF. The chain employs TRBV6-6 and TRBJ2-3; D ambiguous. V was cut by 7 bases and J by 1 base, with 15 bases left in between. Germline-derived CDR1 and CDR2 are MNHNY and SVGAGI (reference sequence). The CDR3 is 15 amino acids.

The chain employs TRBV20-1 and TRBJ1-5; D perhaps matches TRBD1 (5 bases). The length of the CDR3 is 15 residues. The germline V gene has CDR1 DFQATT and CDR2 SNEGSKA (reference sequence). V was clipped by 1 base and J by 3 bases, with 13 bases between them. The DNA of the CDR3 is TGCAGTGCTAGAGGTTCCGGGACGCTCAATCAGCCCCAGCATTTT. Its translation is CSARGSGTLNQPQHF.

This clonotype occurred a few times. The chain recombines TRBV7-2 with TRBJ2-5; D is undetermined. V was clipped by 5 bases and J by 2 bases, with 15 bases between them. Germline lookup yields CDR1 SGHTA and CDR2 FQGNSA. The CDR3 length is 15 residues. The DNA for the CDR3 is TGTGCCAGCAGCCTGCAAGTCGTACTTCAAGAGACCCAGTACTTC. Protein product: CASSLQVVLQETQYF.

This clonotype was detected ten times or more. The J gene is TRBJ1-4, the V gene TRBV7-2; D call uncertain. The germline V gene encodes CDR1 SGHTA and CDR2 FQGNSA. CDR3 size: 15 residues. Deletions cut 0 bases from V and 4 bases from J, with 9 bases between. Here the CDR3 DNA reads TGTGCCAGCAGCTTAGCGCCAGATCGTAATGAAAAACTGTTTTTT. This gives the protein CASSLAPDRNEKLFF. The full variable domain, its missing parts supplied by reference TRBV7-2 and TRBJ1-4, is GAGVSQSPSNKVTEKGKDVELRCDPISGHTALYWYRQSLGQGLEFLIYFQGNSAPDKSGLPSDRFSAERTGGSVSTLTIQRTQQEDSAVYLCASSLAPDRNEKLFFGSGTQLSVL.

This chain uses TRBV19 with TRBJ2-1; D might be TRBD1 (5 bases). The CDR3 contains 16 residues. V was shortened by 3 bases and J by 0 bases, with 12 bases between the two germline ends. Germline CDR1 is LNHDA and CDR2 is SQIVND (reference sequence). For the CDR3, the DNA is TGTGCCAGTAGTATGGAGACAGTCAGCTCCTACAATGAGCAGTTCTTC. It encodes CASSMETVSSYNEQFF.